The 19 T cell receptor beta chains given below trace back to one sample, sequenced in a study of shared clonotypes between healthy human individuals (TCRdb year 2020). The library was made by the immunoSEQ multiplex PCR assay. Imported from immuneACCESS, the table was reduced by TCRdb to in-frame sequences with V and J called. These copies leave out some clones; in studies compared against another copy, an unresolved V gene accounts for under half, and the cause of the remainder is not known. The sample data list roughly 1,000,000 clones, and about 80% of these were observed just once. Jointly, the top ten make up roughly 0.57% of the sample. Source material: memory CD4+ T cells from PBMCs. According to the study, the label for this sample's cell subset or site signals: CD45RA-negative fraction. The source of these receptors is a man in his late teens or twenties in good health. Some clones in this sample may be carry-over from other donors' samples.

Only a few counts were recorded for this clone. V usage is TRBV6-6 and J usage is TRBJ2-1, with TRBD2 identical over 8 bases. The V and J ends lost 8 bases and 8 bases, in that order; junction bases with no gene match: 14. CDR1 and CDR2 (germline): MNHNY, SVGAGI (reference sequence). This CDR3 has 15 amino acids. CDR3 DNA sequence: TGTGCCAGCGGTTCGGGACTAGGGATTCGGGATGAGCAGTTCTTC. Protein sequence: CASGSGLGIRDEQFF.

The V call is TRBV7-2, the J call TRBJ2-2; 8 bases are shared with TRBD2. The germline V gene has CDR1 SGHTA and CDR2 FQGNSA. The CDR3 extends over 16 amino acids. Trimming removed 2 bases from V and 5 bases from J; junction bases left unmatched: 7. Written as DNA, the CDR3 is TGTGCCAGCAGCTTATCAGGCGGGAGGCGTACCGGGGAGCTGTTTTTT. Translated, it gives CASSLSGGRRTGELFF.

The DNA for the CDR3 is TGTGCCAGCAGTTTGGGGACAGGGTCGCGGGGCGCTGAAGCTTTCTTT. The encoded protein is CASSLGTGSRGAEAFF. The chain combines TRBV28 with TRBJ1-1, with TRBD1 identical over 9 bases. Trimming took 3 bases from V and 6 from J; bases not matched to a gene: 11. Germline V CDR1 and CDR2: MDHEN, SYDVKM. The length of the CDR3 is 16 residues.

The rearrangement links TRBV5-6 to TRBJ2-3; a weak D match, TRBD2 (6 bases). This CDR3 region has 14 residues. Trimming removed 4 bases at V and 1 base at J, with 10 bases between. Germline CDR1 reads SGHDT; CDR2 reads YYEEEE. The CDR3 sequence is CASSQRLGTDTQYF. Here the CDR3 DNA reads TGTGCCAGCAGCCAAAGACTAGGCACAGATACGCAGTATTTT.

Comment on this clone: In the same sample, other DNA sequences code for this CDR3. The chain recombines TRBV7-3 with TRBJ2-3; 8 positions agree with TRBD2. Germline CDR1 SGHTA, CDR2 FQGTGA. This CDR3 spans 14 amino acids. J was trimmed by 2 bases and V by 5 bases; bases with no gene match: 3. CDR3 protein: CASSLTSDTDTQYF. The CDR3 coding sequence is TGTGCCAGCAGCCTGACTAGCGACACAGATACGCAGTATTTT.

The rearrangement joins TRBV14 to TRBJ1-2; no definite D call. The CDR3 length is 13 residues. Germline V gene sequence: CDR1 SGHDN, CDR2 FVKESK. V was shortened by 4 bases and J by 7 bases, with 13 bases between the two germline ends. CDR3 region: CASSPIWQAGYTF. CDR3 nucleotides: TGTGCCAGCAGCCCAATCTGGCAGGCTGGCTACACCTTC.

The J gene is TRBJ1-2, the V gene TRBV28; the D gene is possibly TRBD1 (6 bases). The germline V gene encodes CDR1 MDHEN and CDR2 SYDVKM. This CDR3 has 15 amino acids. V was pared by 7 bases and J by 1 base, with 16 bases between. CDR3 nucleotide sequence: TGTGCCAGCATTGGGTCAAGGGGGTATAACTATGGCTACACCTTC. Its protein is CASIGSRGYNYGYTF.

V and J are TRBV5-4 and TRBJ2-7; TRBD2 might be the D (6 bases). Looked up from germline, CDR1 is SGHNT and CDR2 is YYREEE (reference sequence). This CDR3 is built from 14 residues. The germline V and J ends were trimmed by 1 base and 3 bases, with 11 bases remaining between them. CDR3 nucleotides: TGTGCCAGCAGCTTGTCGGGGGTTCTCTACGAGCAGTACTTC. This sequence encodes CASSLSGVLYEQYF. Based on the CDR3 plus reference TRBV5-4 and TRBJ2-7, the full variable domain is ETGVTQSPTHLIKTRGQQVTLRCSSQSGHNTVSWYQQALGQGPQFIFQYYREEENGRGNFPPRFSGLQFPNYSSELNVNALELDDSALYLCASSLSGVLYEQYFGPGTRLTVT.

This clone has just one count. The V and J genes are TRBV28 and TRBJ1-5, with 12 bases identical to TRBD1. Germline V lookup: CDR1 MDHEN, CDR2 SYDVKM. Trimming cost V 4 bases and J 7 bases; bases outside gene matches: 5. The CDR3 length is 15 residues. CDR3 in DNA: TGTGCCAGCAGTTCCCAGGGACAGGGGGCCCAGCCCCAGCATTTT. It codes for CASSSQGQGAQPQHF.

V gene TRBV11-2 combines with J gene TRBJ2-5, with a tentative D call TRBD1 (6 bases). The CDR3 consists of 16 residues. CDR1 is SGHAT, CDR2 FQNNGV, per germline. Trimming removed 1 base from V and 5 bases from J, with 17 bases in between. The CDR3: CASSLVRGPWMETQYF. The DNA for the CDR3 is TGTGCCAGCAGCTTAGTCAGGGGACCCTGGATGGAGACCCAGTACTTC.

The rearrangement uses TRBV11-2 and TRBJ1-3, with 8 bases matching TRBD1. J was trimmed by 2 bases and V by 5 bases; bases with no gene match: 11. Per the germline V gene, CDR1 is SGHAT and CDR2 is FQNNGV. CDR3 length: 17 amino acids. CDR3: CASSLTGTGLTGNTIYF. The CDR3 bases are TGTGCCAGCAGCCTGACCGGGACAGGTCTAACTGGAAACACCATATATTTT.

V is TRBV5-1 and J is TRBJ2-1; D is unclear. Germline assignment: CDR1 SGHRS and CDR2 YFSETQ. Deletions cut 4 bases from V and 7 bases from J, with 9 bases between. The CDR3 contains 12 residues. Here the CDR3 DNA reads TGCGCCAGCAGCGCCGGGTGGAATGAGCAGTTCTTC. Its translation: CASSAGWNEQFF.

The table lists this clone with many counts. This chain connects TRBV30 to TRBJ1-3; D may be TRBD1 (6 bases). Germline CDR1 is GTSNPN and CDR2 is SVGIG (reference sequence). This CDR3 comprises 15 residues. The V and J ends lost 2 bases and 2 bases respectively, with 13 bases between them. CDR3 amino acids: CAWSRPGAAGNTIYF. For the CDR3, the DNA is TGTGCCTGGAGTAGGCCGGGGGCGGCTGGAAACACCATATATTTT.

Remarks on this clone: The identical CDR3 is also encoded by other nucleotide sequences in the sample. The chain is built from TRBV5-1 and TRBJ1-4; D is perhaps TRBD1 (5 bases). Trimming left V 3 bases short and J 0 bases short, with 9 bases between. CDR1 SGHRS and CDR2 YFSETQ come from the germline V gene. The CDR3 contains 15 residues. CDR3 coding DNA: TGCGCCAGCAGCTGGCAGGGCGCAACTAATGAAAAACTGTTTTTT. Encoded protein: CASSWQGATNEKLFF.

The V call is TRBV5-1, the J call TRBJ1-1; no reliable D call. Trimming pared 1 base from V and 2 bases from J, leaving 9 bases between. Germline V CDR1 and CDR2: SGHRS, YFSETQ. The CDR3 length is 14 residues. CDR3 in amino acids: CASSLHPGNTEAFF. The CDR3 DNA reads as TGCGCCAGCAGCTTGCATCCGGGAAACACTGAAGCTTTCTTT. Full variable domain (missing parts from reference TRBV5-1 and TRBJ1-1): KAGVTQTPRYLIKTRGQQVTLSCSPISGHRSVSWYQQTPGQGLQFLFEYFSETQRNKGNFPGRFSGRQFSNSRSEMNVSTLELGDSALYLCASSLHPGNTEAFFGQGTRLTVV.

This chain's CDR3 is CASSYPPERPSWNEQYF. The CDR3, as DNA: TGTGCCAGCAGCTATCCCCCGGAGCGGCCTTCCTGGAACGAGCAGTACTTC. The V call is TRBV7-8, the J call TRBJ2-7; TRBD2 might be the D (5 bases). V lost 4 bases and J 5 bases, leaving 24 bases between the germline ends. The CDR3 has 17 amino acids. From germline, CDR1 is SGHVS and CDR2 FQNEAQ.

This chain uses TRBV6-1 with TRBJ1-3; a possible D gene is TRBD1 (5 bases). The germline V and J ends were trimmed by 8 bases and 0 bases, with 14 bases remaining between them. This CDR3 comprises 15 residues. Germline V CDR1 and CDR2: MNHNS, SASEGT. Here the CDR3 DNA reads TGTGCCAGCGCGTTTGGGGGTACCTCTGGAAACACCATATATTTT. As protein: CASAFGGTSGNTIYF.

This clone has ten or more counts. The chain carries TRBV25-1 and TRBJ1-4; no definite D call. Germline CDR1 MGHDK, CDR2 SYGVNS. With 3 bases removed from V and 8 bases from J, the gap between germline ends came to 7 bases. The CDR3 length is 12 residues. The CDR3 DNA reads TGTGCCAGCAGTGAGGTACGGGAAAAACTGTTTTTT. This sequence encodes CASSEVREKLFF.

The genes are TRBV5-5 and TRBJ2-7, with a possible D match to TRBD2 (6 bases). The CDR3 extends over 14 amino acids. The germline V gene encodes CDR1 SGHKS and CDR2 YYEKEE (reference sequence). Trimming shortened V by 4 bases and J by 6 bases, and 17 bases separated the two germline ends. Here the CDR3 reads CASSRTGAGSEQYF. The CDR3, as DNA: TGTGCCAGCAGCCGCACCGGGGCCGGGAGCGAGCAGTACTTC.